This entry features one T cell receptor (beta chain) sequence. Trimming removed 5 bases at V and 5 bases at J, with 15 bases between. The CDR3 is 15 amino acids. Germline loops: CDR1 SGHVS, CDR2 FQNEAQ. Amplification used 60 Vbeta primers and 13 Jbeta primers. Sequenced by immunoSEQ multiplex PCR; TCRdb stores in-frame clones only, minus some. The sample includes some 130,000 clones, approximately 80% seen only once; the top ten take 4.2%. The record originates from a study of cytomegalovirus exposure and HLA in healthy donors. The sample comprised PBMCs. The chain links TRBV7-8 to TRBJ2-2, with D tentatively TRBD2 (6 bases). This clonotype was obtained from a male donor in good health and CMV-seropositive. This CDR3 reads CASSLMRGRTGELFF. CDR3 DNA: TGTGCCAGCAGCCTGATGCGGGGTAGGACCGGGGAGCTGTTTTTT.